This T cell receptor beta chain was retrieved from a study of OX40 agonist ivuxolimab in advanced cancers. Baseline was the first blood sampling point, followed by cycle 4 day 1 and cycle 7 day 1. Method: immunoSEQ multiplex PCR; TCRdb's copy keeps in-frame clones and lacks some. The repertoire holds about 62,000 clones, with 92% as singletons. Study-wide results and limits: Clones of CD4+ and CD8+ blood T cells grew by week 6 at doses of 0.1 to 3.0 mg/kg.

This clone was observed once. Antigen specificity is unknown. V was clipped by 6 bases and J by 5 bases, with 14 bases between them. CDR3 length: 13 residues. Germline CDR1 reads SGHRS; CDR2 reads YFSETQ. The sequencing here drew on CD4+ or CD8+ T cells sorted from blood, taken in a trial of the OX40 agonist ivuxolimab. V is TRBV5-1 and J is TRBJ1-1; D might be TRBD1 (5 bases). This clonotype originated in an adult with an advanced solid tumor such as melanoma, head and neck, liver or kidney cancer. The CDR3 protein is CASISGWGTEAFF. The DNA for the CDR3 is TGCGCCAGCATTTCAGGGTGGGGGACTGAAGCTTTCTTT.